This T cell receptor beta chain was profiled in a study of blood T cell repertoires in COVID-19. Categorization into cohorts depended on clinical history that participants reported. Symptom resolution, clearance, or two negative PCRs marked the recovered donors of Cohort 3. CDR3 length equals 12 residues. Germline lookup yields CDR1 SGHDT and CDR2 YYEEEE. V was pared by 4 bases and J by 4 bases, with 8 bases between. Clones were read by immunoSEQ multiplex PCR, and TCRdb kept only the in-frame ones, dropping some. The sample gives approximately 220,000 clones, 85% of which show up once; under 20% is in the top ten.

The sample comprised PBMCs or T cells enriched from blood (not recorded which). The chain uses TRBV5-6 and TRBJ2-5; a weak D match, TRBD1 (6 bases). The TCR sequence derives from a man aged 35 to 55 who had recovered from COVID-19. The CDR3 DNA sequence: TGTGCCAGCAGCCCCAGGGGAGAGACCCAGTACTTC. Amino acid sequence: CASSPRGETQYF.